This T cell receptor beta chain was profiled in a study of cytomegalovirus exposure and HLA in healthy donors. Study in general: Among the 400 or so donors who were genotyped, approximately 83% fell in the genetic ancestry cluster that is associated with self-reported Caucasian donors. Whole-study findings and limits: Most observed TCR sequences were rare, whereas some public TCRs were detected in many donors. An assumption of roughly uniform sequencing depth across donors underlay the presence/absence analyses.

About this clone: Its antigen is not identified.

Amplification used 60 Vbeta primers and 13 Jbeta primers. The table came from immunoSEQ multiplex PCR; TCRdb's copy has only in-frame clones and leaves some out. The repertoire holds more than 200,000 clones, around 85% seen once, with 0.2% to 0.25% in the top ten. This CDR3 contains 15 residues. With V trimmed by 2 bases and J by 7 bases, 6 bases remained unmatched. The V gene's germline CDR1 is SEHNR and CDR2 FQNEAQ (reference sequence). The material sequenced was PBMCs. This TCR derives from a girl aged 2-9 years in good health and CMV-seronegative. The genes are TRBV7-9 and TRBJ2-1, with 9 bases lining up with TRBD2. Written as DNA, the CDR3 is TGTGCCAGCAGCTTAAGCGCTAGCGGGGAAAATGAGCAGTTCTTC. This gives the protein CASSLSASGENEQFF.